This TCR beta chain was identified in a study of T cell repertoires in cytomegalovirus infection. For the study at large: Both a matching HLA type and CMV infection were indicated by public TCR beta signatures. Findings and limits, study-wide: The cumulative frequency of public TCR beta families identified carriers of CMV plus the relevant HLA. Clonotypes of TCR beta that were HLA-C-restricted and CMV-specific dominated the ex vivo response.

The sample holds a few counts of this clonotype. Its antigen is not identified. CDR1 and CDR2 (germline): KGHDR, SFDVKD. The CDR3 sequence is 14 residues long. V dropped 0 bases and J dropped 9 bases, with 11 bases sitting between them. TCRdb ran MiXCR on the reads and lists one entry per CDR3 protein. The repertoire holds approximately 500,000 distinct CDR3 sequences, with 15% to 20% as singletons. The chain uses TRBV24-1 and TRBJ2-1; D is possibly TRBD1 (6 bases). This clonotype was sampled from a human donor in good health (CMV status not recorded). Some clones in this sample may be carry-over from other donors' samples. Specimen: CD8+ T cells from PBMCs. The CDR3 is CATSDLRGRGEQFF. As DNA, the CDR3 is TGTGCCACCAGTGATTTGCGGGGCAGGGGTGAGCAGTTCTTC.